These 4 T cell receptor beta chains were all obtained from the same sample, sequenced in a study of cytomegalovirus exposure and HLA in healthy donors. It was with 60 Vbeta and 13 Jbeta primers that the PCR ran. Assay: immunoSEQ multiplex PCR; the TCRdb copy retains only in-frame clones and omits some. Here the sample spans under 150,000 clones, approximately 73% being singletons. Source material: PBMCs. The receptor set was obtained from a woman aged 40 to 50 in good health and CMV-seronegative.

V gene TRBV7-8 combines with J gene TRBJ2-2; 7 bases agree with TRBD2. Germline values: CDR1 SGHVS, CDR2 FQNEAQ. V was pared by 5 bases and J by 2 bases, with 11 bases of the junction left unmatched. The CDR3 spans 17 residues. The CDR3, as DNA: TGTGCCAGCAGCCCGGCCTCAGCGGGGATCAACACCGGGGAGCTGTTTTTT. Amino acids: CASSPASAGINTGELFF.

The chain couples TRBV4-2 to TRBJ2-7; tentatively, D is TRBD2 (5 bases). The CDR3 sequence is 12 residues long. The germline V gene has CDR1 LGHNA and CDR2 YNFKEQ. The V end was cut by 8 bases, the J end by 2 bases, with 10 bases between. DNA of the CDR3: TGTGCCAGCCGCTGGGAGACCTACGAGCAGTACTTC. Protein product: CASRWETYEQYF.

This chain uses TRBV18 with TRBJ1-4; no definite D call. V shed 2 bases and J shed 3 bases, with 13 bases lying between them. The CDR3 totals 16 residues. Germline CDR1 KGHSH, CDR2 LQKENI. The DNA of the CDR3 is TGTGCCAGCTCACCAGTGAGGGTTGCCTCTAATGAAAAACTGTTTTTT. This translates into CASSPVRVASNEKLFF.

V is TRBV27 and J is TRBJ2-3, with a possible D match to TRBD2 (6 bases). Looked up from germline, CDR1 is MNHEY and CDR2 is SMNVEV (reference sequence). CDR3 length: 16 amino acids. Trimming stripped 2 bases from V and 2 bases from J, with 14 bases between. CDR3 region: CASSLLRGTFTDTQYF. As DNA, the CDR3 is TGTGCCAGCAGTTTACTTCGGGGGACCTTCACAGATACGCAGTATTTT.